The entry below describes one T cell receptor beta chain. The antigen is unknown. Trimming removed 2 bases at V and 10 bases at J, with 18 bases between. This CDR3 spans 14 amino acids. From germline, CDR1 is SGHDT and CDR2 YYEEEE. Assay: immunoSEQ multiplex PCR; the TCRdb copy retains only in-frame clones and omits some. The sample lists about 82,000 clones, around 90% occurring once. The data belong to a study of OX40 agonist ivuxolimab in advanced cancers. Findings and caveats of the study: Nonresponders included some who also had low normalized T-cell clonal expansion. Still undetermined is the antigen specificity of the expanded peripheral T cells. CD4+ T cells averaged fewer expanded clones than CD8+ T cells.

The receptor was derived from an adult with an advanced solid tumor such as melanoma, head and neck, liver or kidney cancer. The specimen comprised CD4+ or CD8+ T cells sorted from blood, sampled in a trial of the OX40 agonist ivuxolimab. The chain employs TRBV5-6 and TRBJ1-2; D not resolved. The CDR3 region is CASSFFSGPLIYTF. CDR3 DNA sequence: TGTGCCAGCAGCTTTTTTTCTGGACCCCTAATCTACACCTTC.